What follows are 4 T cell receptor beta chains derived from one specimen sequenced in a study of Graves' ophthalmopathy and Graves' hyperthyroidism (dated 2018 in TCRdb). TCRdb lists the instrument as Illumina HiSeq 2000. TCR beta CDR3 regions were amplified from RNA transcripts for repertoire sequencing. A first-round RT-PCR used HTBI primers with the Qiagen OneStep RT-PCR kit, followed by a second-round multiplex PCR, size selection and purification. TCRdb trimmed public reads at Q25 via fastp, called clones via MiXCR and kept in-frame beta chains. Merged by CDR3 protein, the rows form single entries marked with the most common genes and DNA. In this sample the table shows some 350,000 distinct CDR3 sequences, 17% of which occur a single time. The ten largest clones add up to about 2.4% of the sample. The sequenced sample was peripheral blood. These receptors were collected from an adult woman with stable Graves' hyperthyroidism.

A remark on this clonotype: A read error may account for a junction end that differs from germline. The J gene is TRBJ2-5, the V gene TRBV7-7; TRBD2 matches at 13 bases. This CDR3 region has 16 residues. Germline CDR1 and CDR2: SSHAT and FNYEAQ (reference sequence). CDR3 in amino acids: CASSQGLAGIQETQYF. CDR3 nucleotides: TGTGCTAGCAGCCAGGGACTAGCGGGAATTCAAGAGACCCAGTACTTC.

This clonotype was observed many times. The J gene is TRBJ2-7, the V gene TRBV12-5, with 9 bases matching TRBD2. This CDR3 comprises 16 residues. Germline V CDR1 and CDR2: LGHNT, FRNRAP. V was clipped by 3 bases and J by 2 bases; unmatched bases: 8. CDR3 nucleotide sequence: TGTGCTAGTGGTTTTCTTCCGAGACTAGCGGCCTACGAGCAGTACTTC. It yields the protein CASGFLPRLAAYEQYF.

The chain has TRBV6-1 and TRBJ1-3, with 8 bases matching TRBD1. The CDR3 totals 15 residues. CDR1 and CDR2 from the germline V gene are MNHNS and SASEGT. Trimming cost V 5 bases and J 5 bases; bases outside gene matches: 8. The DNA for the CDR3 is TGTGCCAGCAGTCCCGGGACAGGCCCCAGAAACACCATATATTTT. Translating it yields CASSPGTGPRNTIYF.

The table lists this clonotype with many counts. V is TRBV28 and J is TRBJ2-2; D is perhaps TRBD2 (6 bases). Germline lookup yields CDR1 MDHEN and CDR2 SYDVKM. V lost 8 bases to trimming and J lost 3 bases, with 19 bases between them. The CDR3 has 16 residues. CDR3 coding DNA: TGTGCCAGCCTCCCGGGCGGGATGACGTACACCGGGGAGCTGTTTTTT. Translated: CASLPGGMTYTGELFF.